Presented here are 15 T cell receptor beta chains from one specimen sequenced in a study of blood T cells in healthy people across ages. Through a sample-barcoded 5' primer and a J-beta primer mix, a second PCR was run for roughly 7 to 12 cycles. TCRdb fed the 5' RACE reads into MiXCR, producing one record per CDR3 protein. Of just over 800,000 distinct CDR3 sequences listed, under 80% are singletons. Sequenced material: blood. These receptors originate from a man aged 30-40 years in good health.

V gene TRBV5-1 combines with J gene TRBJ2-1; TRBD1 might be the D (5 bases). Germline-derived CDR1 and CDR2 are SGHRS and YFSETQ. V was cut by 2 bases and J by 8 bases, with 14 bases left in between. CDR3 size: 14 residues. In DNA, the CDR3 is TGCGCCAGCAGCTTTGGTGGAGACAGCGATGAGCAGTTCTTC. Its translation is CASSFGGDSDEQFF.

V is TRBV9 and J is TRBJ2-7; no clear D gene. V was cut by 4 bases and J by 1 base, with 12 bases left in between. Per germline, CDR1 SGDLS and CDR2 YYNGEE. This CDR3 has 14 residues. In DNA, the CDR3 is TGTGCCAGCAGCCCTCGGTCCCATTCCTACGAGCAGTACTTC. Its protein product is CASSPRSHSYEQYF.

V gene TRBV4-3 combines with J gene TRBJ2-3, with a tentative D call TRBD2 (7 bases). Germline V CDR1 and CDR2: LGHNA, YSLEER. V lost 0 bases, J lost 5 bases, and 12 bases lay in between. The CDR3 runs to 15 residues. CDR3: CASSQEGGGRDTQYF. DNA of the CDR3: TGCGCCAGCAGCCAAGAGGGCGGGGGCAGAGATACGCAGTATTTT.

The chain has TRBV6-5 and TRBJ1-1; D gene uncertain. This CDR3 has 13 amino acids. Trimming removed 2 bases from V and 4 bases from J, with 8 bases in between. From germline, CDR1 is MNHEY and CDR2 SVGAGI. CDR3 residues: CASSYTGTTEAFF. In DNA, the CDR3 is TGTGCCAGCAGTTACACCGGAACCACTGAAGCTTTCTTT.

On this clonotype: One end of the junction does not line up with germline, which may come from a read error. The V call is TRBV18, the J call TRBJ2-1, with 7 positions matching TRBD2. CDR3 length equals 17 residues. CDR1 is KGHSH and CDR2 is LQKENI in the germline V gene. CDR3 bases: TGTGCCAGCTCGCCACCGGCTAGCGGCAACCTAGAGAGTGAGCAGTTCTTC. Protein sequence: CASSPPASGNLESEQFF.

The rearrangement joins TRBV12-3 or TRBV12-4 to TRBJ2-3, with D perhaps matching TRBD1 (5 bases). This CDR3 region has 16 residues. Trimming removed 5 bases at V and 0 bases at J, with 15 bases between. The CDR3 DNA follows: TGTGCCAGCAGTCCCCCAGGGCCACGAAGCACAGATACGCAGTATTTT. It yields the protein CASSPPGPRSTDTQYF.

Only a few counts were recorded for this clonotype. The genes are TRBV29-1 and TRBJ1-1; 9 bases are shared with TRBD1. J gave up 4 bases and V 7 bases, and 4 bases lay outside the gene matches. CDR3 size: 12 residues. Germline CDR1 SQVTM, CDR2 ANQGSEA. The chain's CDR3 is CSETTGGTEAFF. The CDR3 coding sequence is TGCAGCGAGACGACAGGGGGCACTGAAGCTTTCTTT.

The V gene is TRBV4-2, the J gene TRBJ1-4, with D possibly being TRBD1 (5 bases). The CDR3 runs to 16 residues. Trimming removed 4 bases from V and 4 bases from J, with 16 bases in between. Germline V gives CDR1 LGHNA, CDR2 YNFKEQ. In DNA, the CDR3 is TGTGCCAGCAGCCCGGGGCTCCCGCACGGTAATGAAAAACTGTTTTTT. It is translated as CASSPGLPHGNEKLFF.

The chain employs TRBV7-2 and TRBJ2-7; 8 nucleotides agree with TRBD2. V lost 8 bases, J lost 10 bases, and 13 bases stayed unmatched. This CDR3 is 13 amino acids long. The germline V gene has CDR1 SGHTA and CDR2 FQGNSA. The CDR3 loop is CASGPLLADLQYF. The CDR3 nucleotides are TGTGCCAGCGGACCATTACTAGCGGACCTTCAGTACTTC.

About this clonotype: At one of its ends the junction is not consistent with the germline gene, which may arise from a read error. The V call is TRBV4-3, the J call TRBJ2-1, with D unresolved. CDR1 and CDR2 (germline): LGHNA, YSLEER. The CDR3 runs to 15 residues. The CDR3 coding sequence is TGCGCCAGCAGCCAAGAGACATACTCCGACAATGGGCAGTTCTTC. Translated, it gives CASSQETYSDNGQFF.

A few counts support this clonotype. The chain joins TRBV12-3 or TRBV12-4 to TRBJ2-4; TRBD1 aligns across 7 bases. The CDR3 is made up of 16 amino acids. V lost 3 bases, J lost 1 base, and 6 bases stayed unmatched. The CDR3 sequence is CASSFGPRGAKNIQYF. Written as DNA, the CDR3 is TGTGCCAGCAGTTTCGGACCCAGGGGGGCCAAAAACATTCAGTACTTC.

At least ten counts were recorded for this clonotype. The V call is TRBV4-2, the J call TRBJ2-6; D is unclear. Germline V gives CDR1 LGHNA, CDR2 YNFKEQ. Trimming left V 3 bases short and J 0 bases short, with 9 bases between. The CDR3 totals 16 residues. The CDR3 DNA reads TGTGCCAGCAGCCACGACTCGAGCTCTGGGGCCAACGTCCTGACTTTC. Encoded protein: CASSHDSSSGANVLTF.

The chain combines TRBV5-1 with TRBJ2-4; tentatively, D is TRBD1 (6 bases). The tail of the sequence fits TRBJ2-7 better, so the J call may be wrong. This CDR3 has 16 amino acids. Germline CDR1 is SGHRS and CDR2 is YFSETQ. The CDR3 spells CASSLGPTGFVDEQYF. CDR3 DNA sequence: TGCGCCAGCAGCTTGGGGCCTACAGGGTTCGTCGACGAGCAGTACTTC.

This chain uses TRBV29-1 with TRBJ1-2; D gene uncertain. The V gene lost 1 base and the J gene lost 7 bases, with 4 bases spanning the gap. Germline V gives CDR1 SQVTM, CDR2 ANQGSEA. The CDR3 loop spans 10 amino acids. The CDR3 spells CSVEVSGYTF. The CDR3 DNA is TGCAGCGTTGAAGTAAGTGGCTACACCTTC.

This clonotype was recorded a few times. This sequence joins TRBV29-1 and TRBJ2-7; 8 nucleotides align to TRBD1. The CDR3 spans 12 residues. Germline values: CDR1 SQVTM, CDR2 ANQGSEA. V shed 3 bases, J shed 6 bases, and the junction held 4 bases outside the gene matches. In nucleotides, the CDR3 is TGCAGCGTTGAGGGACAGGCAGGCGAGCAGTACTTC. Translating it yields CSVEGQAGEQYF.